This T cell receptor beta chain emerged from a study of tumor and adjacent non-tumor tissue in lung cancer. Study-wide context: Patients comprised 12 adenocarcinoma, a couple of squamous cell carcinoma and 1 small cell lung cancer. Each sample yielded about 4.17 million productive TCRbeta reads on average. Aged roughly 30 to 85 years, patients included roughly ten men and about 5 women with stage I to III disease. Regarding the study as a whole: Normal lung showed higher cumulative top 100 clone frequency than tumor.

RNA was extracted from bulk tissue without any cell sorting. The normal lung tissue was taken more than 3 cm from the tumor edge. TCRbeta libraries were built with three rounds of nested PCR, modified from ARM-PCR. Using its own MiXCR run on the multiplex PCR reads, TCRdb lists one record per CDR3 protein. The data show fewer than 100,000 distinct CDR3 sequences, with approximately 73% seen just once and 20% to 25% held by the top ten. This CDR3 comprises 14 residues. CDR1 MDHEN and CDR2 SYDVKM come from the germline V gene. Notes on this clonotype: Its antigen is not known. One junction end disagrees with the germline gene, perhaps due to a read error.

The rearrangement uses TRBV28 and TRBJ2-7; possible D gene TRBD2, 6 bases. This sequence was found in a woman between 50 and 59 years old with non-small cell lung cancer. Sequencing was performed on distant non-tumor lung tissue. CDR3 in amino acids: CASSSPGTPYEQYF. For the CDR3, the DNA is TGTGCCAGTAGTTCCCCGGGGACTCCCTACGAGCAGTACTTC. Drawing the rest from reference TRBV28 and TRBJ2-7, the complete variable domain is DVKVTQSSRYLVKRTGEKVFLECVQDMDHENMFWYRQDPGLGLRLIYFSYDVKMKEKGDIPEGYSVSREKKERFSLILESASTNQTSMYLCASSSPGTPYEQYFGPGTRLTVT.